This section outlines one T cell receptor beta chain sequence together with its context. Its specificity is not known. Relative to the germline gene, one junction end is altered; a read error may explain this. The data stem from a study of blood T cells in healthy people across ages. Notes on the study in general: Age advanced and TCR beta diversity per million T cells fell, roughly linearly.

It was with a sample-barcoded 5' primer and a J-beta primer mix that a second PCR of roughly 6 to 12 cycles was run. One entry per CDR3 protein results from TCRdb running MiXCR on the 5' RACE reads. This table holds 1.5 million to 2 million distinct CDR3 sequences, about 50% found once. This CDR3 contains 14 residues. CDR1 is SGHRS, CDR2 YFSETQ, per germline. The V call is TRBV5-1, the J call TRBJ1-6, with 8 bases identical to TRBD1. Sequencing input: blood. The clonotype originates from a woman aged 40 to 49 in good health. The CDR3 DNA reads TGCGCCAGCAGCTTGGGGACAGGGAGTTCACCCCCCCACTTT. The encoded protein is CASSLGTGSSPPHF.